A single sample is the source of the 25 T cell receptor beta chains below, sequenced in a study of cytomegalovirus exposure and HLA in healthy donors. It was with 60 Vbeta and 13 Jbeta primers that the PCR ran. The table came from immunoSEQ multiplex PCR; TCRdb's copy has only in-frame clones and leaves some out. The table lists some 200,000 clones, about 79% of them singletons, with approximately 0.092% in the top ten. The specimen was PBMCs. The receptors stem from a boy aged 2-9 years in good health and CMV-seronegative.

The chain couples TRBV5-1 to TRBJ1-1; 9 bases match TRBD1. The CDR3 extends over 15 amino acids. The V gene's germline CDR1 is SGHRS and CDR2 YFSETQ. V was pared by 4 bases and J by 11 bases, with 15 bases of the junction left unmatched. The CDR3, as DNA: TGCGCCAGCAGCCTTTGGGGGGACAGGGTTATGCGTGCTTTCTTT. This codes for CASSLWGDRVMRAFF.

The rearrangement uses TRBV5-1 and TRBJ2-3; 7 nucleotides agree with TRBD2. Germline-derived CDR1 and CDR2 are SGHRS and YFSETQ. V lost 9 bases to trimming and J lost 12 bases; unmatched junction nucleotides: 37. The CDR3 sequence is 20 residues long. The CDR3 DNA reads TGCGCCATAACTAATCTAGCGGTTTTTCCCGAACCCTATACGCAGTATTTCCAGTATTTT. This sequence encodes CAITNLAVFPEPYTQYFQYF.

The rearrangement links TRBV6-4 to TRBJ2-1, with 13 bases aligning to TRBD2. The germline gives CDR1 MRHNA, CDR2 SNTAGT. This CDR3 has 15 amino acids. The V segment lost 6 bases and the J segment 7 bases; nucleotides outside the gene matches: 6. CDR3 amino acids: CASRPTSGGANEQFF. DNA of the CDR3: TGTGCCAGCAGACCAACTAGCGGGGGGGCAAATGAGCAGTTCTTC.

The V and J genes are TRBV23-1 and TRBJ2-2; D might be TRBD1 (6 bases). TRBV23-1 is sorted into the ORF group, with uncertain function. The CDR3 runs 15 residues. V was trimmed by 8 bases and J by 2 bases, leaving 15 bases between them. The CDR3 nucleotides are TGCGCCAGCGCCTTTAGGGGGAACAACACCGGGGAGCTGTTTTTT. It specifies CASAFRGNNTGELFF.

The genes are TRBV7-2 and TRBJ1-1; 7 positions agree with TRBD1. The length of the CDR3 is 15 residues. The junction had 10 bases not matched to a gene; V was cut back by 5 bases and J by 4 bases. From germline, CDR1 is SGHTA and CDR2 FQGNSA. The CDR3 here is CASSPRQGQGTEAFF. The DNA for the CDR3 is TGTGCCAGCAGCCCAAGACAGGGTCAGGGCACTGAAGCTTTCTTT.

This clone has just one count. The chain is built from TRBV6-6 and TRBJ1-2; TRBD1 is a possible D gene (6 bases). CDR3 length equals 13 residues. The V end was cut by 6 bases, the J end by 4 bases, with 12 bases between. The germline gives CDR1 MNHNY, CDR2 SVGAGI (reference sequence). The CDR3 DNA is TGTGCCAGCAGCCCCAGACAGGCCTATGGCTACACCTTC. This gives the protein CASSPRQAYGYTF.

The chain carries TRBV6-6 and TRBJ2-1; tentatively, D is TRBD2 (5 bases). Trimming removed 7 bases at V and 4 bases at J, with 8 bases between. The length of the CDR3 is 12 residues. Germline-derived CDR1 and CDR2 are MNHNY and SVGAGI (reference sequence). The CDR3 loop is CASNTGYNEQFF. As DNA, the CDR3 is TGTGCCAGCAATACGGGGTACAATGAGCAGTTCTTC.

This sequence joins TRBV2 and TRBJ2-5, with 10 bases identical to TRBD1. The germline V gene encodes CDR1 SNHLY and CDR2 FYNNEI. V gave up 4 bases and J gave up 5 bases; unmatched junction bases: 4. There are 14 residues in the CDR3. CDR3 DNA: TGTGCCAGCAGTGGACAGGGGGCAGGGGAGACCCAGTACTTC. Translating it yields CASSGQGAGETQYF. The whole variable domain, filled in from reference TRBV2 and TRBJ2-5, reads EPEVTQTPSHQVTQMGQEVILRCVPISNHLYFYWYRQILGQKVEFLVSFYNNEISEKSEIFDDQFSVERPDGSNFTLKIRSTKLEDSAMYFCASSGQGAGETQYFGPGTRLLVL.

This clone was seen only once. The chain links TRBV7-6 to TRBJ2-2, with D perhaps matching TRBD2 (7 bases). The CDR3 consists of 15 residues. V was cut by 3 bases and J by 6 bases, with 14 bases left in between. CDR1 SGHVS and CDR2 FNYEAQ come from the germline V gene. CDR3: CASSFLQGRAGELFF. The CDR3 DNA reads as TGTGCCAGCAGCTTTCTTCAGGGGAGGGCCGGGGAGCTGTTTTTT.

The V call is TRBV6-4, the J call TRBJ2-2, with 8 bases identical to TRBD1. Germline assignment: CDR1 MRHNA and CDR2 SNTAGT. With V trimmed by 4 bases and J by 6 bases, 7 bases remained unmatched. The CDR3 is made up of 15 amino acids. CDR3 residues: CASSVDRAPPGELFF. In DNA form, the CDR3 reads TGTGCCAGCAGTGTGGACAGGGCCCCTCCCGGGGAGCTGTTTTTT.

V and J are TRBV7-3 and TRBJ2-3; TRBD2 matches at 7 bases. The V segment lost 5 bases and the J segment 5 bases; nucleotides outside the gene matches: 22. The germline CDR1 and CDR2 sequences are SGHTA and FQGTGA. The CDR3 is made up of 19 amino acids. The CDR3 region has the DNA TGTGCCAGCAGCCCACGGGGTAGAACGGCGGGGGTTCATGGAGATACGCAGTATTTT. Encoded protein: CASSPRGRTAGVHGDTQYF.

The CDR3 coding sequence is TGTGCCAGCAGTGACGGAGGCTGGCCTACTGATTCCCATGAGCAGTTCTTC. Encoded protein: CASSDGGWPTDSHEQFF. The chain has TRBV2 and TRBJ2-1, with D tentatively TRBD2 (5 bases). Germline CDR1 reads SNHLY; CDR2 reads FYNNEI. Trimming left V 3 bases short and J 8 bases short, with 23 bases between. The CDR3 sequence is 17 residues long.

The chain uses TRBV4-3 and TRBJ1-4, with D possibly TRBD1 on 6 matching bases. With 4 bases removed from V and 5 bases from J, the gap between germline ends came to 17 bases. The CDR3 has 16 amino acids. Germline values: CDR1 LGHNA, CDR2 YSLEER. CDR3 protein: CASSRMAGAENEKLFF. Here the CDR3 DNA reads TGCGCCAGCAGCCGAATGGCAGGGGCTGAGAATGAAAAACTGTTTTTT.

The chain couples TRBV5-1 to TRBJ2-2, with D maybe TRBD1 (5 bases). The germline V and J ends were trimmed by 0 bases and 5 bases, with 14 bases remaining between them. Germline loops: CDR1 SGHRS, CDR2 YFSETQ. The CDR3 is 16 amino acids. The DNA for the CDR3 is TGCGCCAGCAGCTTGGCCTGGCAGGGCGAAACCGGGGAGCTGTTTTTT. As protein: CASSLAWQGETGELFF.

The V gene is TRBV7-9, the J gene TRBJ2-5; TRBD2 matches at 13 bases. Losses at the gene ends were 3 bases for V and 5 bases for J; bases not matched to a gene: 12. Germline V gives CDR1 SEHNR, CDR2 FQNEAQ (reference sequence). CDR3 length: 18 amino acids. The CDR3 loop reads CASSLGPLTSGGTETQYF. In DNA form, the CDR3 reads TGTGCCAGCAGCTTGGGGCCCCTGACTAGCGGGGGGACGGAGACCCAGTACTTC.

This clone was seen just once. The chain links TRBV4-2 to TRBJ2-1, with 8 bases that match TRBD1. Germline CDR1 reads LGHNA; CDR2 reads YNFKEQ. V shed 3 bases, J shed 5 bases, and the junction held 6 bases outside the gene matches. The CDR3 totals 15 residues. Written as DNA, the CDR3 is TGTGCCAGCAGCCAGCTGGACAGGGTCCACAATGAGCAGTTCTTC. As protein: CASSQLDRVHNEQFF.

This clone was seen just once. The chain is built from TRBV7-9 and TRBJ1-1; TRBD1 is a possible D gene (5 bases). Germline CDR1 reads SEHNR; CDR2 reads FQNEAQ (reference sequence). Trimming cost V 2 bases and J 5 bases, with 12 bases left between them. The CDR3 is 14 amino acids. The CDR3 here is CASSLLGRGTEAFF. CDR3 nucleotide sequence: TGTGCCAGCAGCTTACTGGGGCGGGGGACTGAAGCTTTCTTT.

This clone has a handful of counts. The V gene is TRBV5-1, the J gene TRBJ2-3; 8 bases fit TRBD2. V dropped 4 bases and J dropped 2; count of bases not matched to a gene: 6. This CDR3 comprises 15 residues. CDR1 is SGHRS, CDR2 YFSETQ, per germline. DNA for the CDR3: TGCGCCAGCAGCCTCCGGCGGGGGGACACAGATACGCAGTATTTT. The encoded protein is CASSLRRGDTDTQYF.

This rearrangement joins TRBV29-1 to TRBJ2-5; 7 nucleotides line up with TRBD2. The CDR3 loop spans 16 amino acids. The V segment lost 4 bases and the J segment 5 bases; nucleotides outside the gene matches: 16. Per germline, CDR1 SQVTM and CDR2 ANQGSEA. CDR3 DNA: TGCAGCGTTGTAAAGGTTCTAGCGGCGGGTGGGGAGACCCAGTACTTC. This encodes CSVVKVLAAGGETQYF.

V is TRBV6-1 and J is TRBJ2-7; 8 positions match TRBD1. The CDR3 totals 14 residues. Germline V CDR1 and CDR2: MNHNS, SASEGT. V was pared by 5 bases and J by 2 bases, with 5 bases of the junction left unmatched. The CDR3 protein is CASSRGQAPYEQYF. The CDR3 DNA follows: TGTGCCAGCAGTAGGGGACAGGCCCCCTACGAGCAGTACTTC.

A few counts support this clone. This chain joins TRBV5-1 and TRBJ1-1, with D perhaps TRBD1 (5 bases). V lost 0 bases to trimming and J lost 0 bases, with 12 bases between them. Looked up from germline, CDR1 is SGHRS and CDR2 is YFSETQ. This CDR3 has 16 residues. The chain's CDR3 is CASSLAAGPMNTEAFF. CDR3 coding DNA: TGCGCCAGCAGCTTGGCGGCAGGGCCTATGAACACTGAAGCTTTCTTT.

This chain joins TRBV7-9 and TRBJ1-2; 8 bases fit TRBD1. The CDR3 loop spans 16 amino acids. CDR1 is SEHNR and CDR2 is FQNEAQ in the germline V gene (reference sequence). V dropped 5 bases and J dropped 4; count of bases not matched to a gene: 12. CDR3 nucleotide sequence: TGTGCCAGCAGCCTTCACCTAGACAGGGGTGTCTATGGCTACACCTTC. Translating it yields CASSLHLDRGVYGYTF. The full variable domain, rest sourced from reference TRBV7-9 and TRBJ1-2, is DTGVSQNPRHKITKRGQNVTFRCDPISEHNRLYWYRQTLGQGPEFLTYFQNEAQLEKSRLLSDRFSAERPKGSFSTLEIQRTEQGDSAMYLCASSLHLDRGVYGYTFGSGTRLTVV.

CDR3 nucleotides: TGTGCCAGCTCACCAGAGCGGATGAACACTGAAGCTTTCTTT. Translated, it gives CASSPERMNTEAFF. The rearrangement uses TRBV18 and TRBJ1-1; D call uncertain. Germline V gives CDR1 KGHSH, CDR2 LQKENI. The CDR3 has 14 residues. Trimming left V 2 bases short and J 0 bases short, with 7 bases between.

The CDR3 region has the DNA TGTGCCAGCAGCCAAGATCCCCAGACAGAGAACTATGGCTACACCTTC. Translated: CASSQDPQTENYGYTF. V is TRBV4-2 and J is TRBJ1-2; perhaps TRBD1 as D (5 bases). This CDR3 spans 16 amino acids. Trimming stripped 0 bases from V and 2 bases from J, with 13 bases between. CDR1 LGHNA and CDR2 YNFKEQ come from the germline V gene.

The chain joins TRBV18 to TRBJ2-5; a weak D match, TRBD1 (5 bases). This CDR3 has 13 amino acids. Trimming removed 0 bases at V and 4 bases at J, with 6 bases between. CDR1 is KGHSH and CDR2 is LQKENI in the germline V gene. Written as DNA, the CDR3 is TGTGCCAGCTCACCACCGGGGCTAGAGACCCAGTACTTC. Protein: CASSPPGLETQYF. Based on the CDR3 plus reference TRBV18 and TRBJ2-5, the full variable domain is NAGVMQNPRHLVRRRGQEARLRCSPMKGHSHVYWYRQLPEEGLKFMVYLQKENIIDESGMPKERFSAEFPKEGPSILRIQQVVRGDSAAYFCASSPPGLETQYFGPGTRLLVL.